The T cell receptor (beta chain) under discussion was sequenced for a study of beta chain features in type 1 diabetes. Study conclusions and caveats: The VDJ junctions of type 1 diabetes patients carried fewer insertions and more deletions.

Expressed TCRB transcripts were sequenced because the entire RNA isolate underwent reverse transcription. Profiling relied on immunoSEQ multiplex PCR, and the TCRdb table lists in-frame clones only, not all of them. Here the sample spans about half a million clones, about 30% being singletons. Remarks on this clone: Its antigen is not known.

Sorting of CD4+ naive, central memory, regulatory and stem cell-like memory cells was performed via CD45RO/CCR7/CD25/CD127/CD95/CD27. Sorting produced populations that all topped 98% purity. With V trimmed by 4 bases and J by 7 bases, 10 bases remained unmatched. This CDR3 comprises 15 residues. Germline CDR1 reads SGHTA; CDR2 reads FQGTGA. This TCR derives from a man aged 18 to 35 in good health. J is TRBJ2-1 and V is TRBV7-3; 7 nucleotides line up with TRBD2. The specimen was naive CD4+ T cells from blood. CDR3 protein: CASSSRGGSWNEQFF. The DNA of the CDR3 is TGTGCCAGCAGCTCGAGGGGAGGGAGCTGGAATGAGCAGTTCTTC.